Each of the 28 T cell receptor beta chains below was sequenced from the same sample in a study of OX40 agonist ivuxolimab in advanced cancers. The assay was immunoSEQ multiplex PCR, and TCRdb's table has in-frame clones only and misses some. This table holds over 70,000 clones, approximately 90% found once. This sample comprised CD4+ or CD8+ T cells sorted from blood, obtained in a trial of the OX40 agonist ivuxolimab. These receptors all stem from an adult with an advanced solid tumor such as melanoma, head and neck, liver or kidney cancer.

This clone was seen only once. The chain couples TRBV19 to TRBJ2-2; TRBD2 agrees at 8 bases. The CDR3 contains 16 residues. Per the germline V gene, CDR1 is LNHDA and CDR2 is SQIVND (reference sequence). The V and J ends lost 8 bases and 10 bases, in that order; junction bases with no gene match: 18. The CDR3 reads CASRAQLAGGVEELFF. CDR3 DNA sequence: TGTGCCAGTCGCGCCCAGCTGGCGGGAGGCGTCGAGGAGCTGTTTTTT.

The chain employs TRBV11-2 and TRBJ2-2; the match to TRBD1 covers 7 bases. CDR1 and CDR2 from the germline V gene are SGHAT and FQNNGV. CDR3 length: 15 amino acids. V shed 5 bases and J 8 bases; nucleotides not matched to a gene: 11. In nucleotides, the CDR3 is TGTGCCAGCAGCCCGAGCGACAGGGCCGAAGGGGAGCTGTTTTTT. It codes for CASSPSDRAEGELFF.

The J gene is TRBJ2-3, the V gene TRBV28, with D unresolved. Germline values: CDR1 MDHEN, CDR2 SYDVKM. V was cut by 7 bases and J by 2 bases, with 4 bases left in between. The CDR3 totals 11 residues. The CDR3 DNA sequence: TGTGCCAGCACCAACACAGATACGCAGTATTTT. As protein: CASTNTDTQYF.

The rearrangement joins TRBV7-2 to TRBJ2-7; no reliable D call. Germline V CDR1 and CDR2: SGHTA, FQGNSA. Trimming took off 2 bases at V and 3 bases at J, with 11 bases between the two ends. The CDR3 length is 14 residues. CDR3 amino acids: CASSLYERLYEQYF. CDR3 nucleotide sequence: TGTGCCAGCAGCTTATATGAGAGGCTCTACGAGCAGTACTTC.

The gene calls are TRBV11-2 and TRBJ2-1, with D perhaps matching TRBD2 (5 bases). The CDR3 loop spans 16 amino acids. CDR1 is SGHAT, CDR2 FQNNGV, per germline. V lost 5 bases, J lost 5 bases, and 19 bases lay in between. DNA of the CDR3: TGTGCCAGCAGCACCCACCGGGATAGAAGTAACAATGAGCAGTTCTTC. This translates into CASSTHRDRSNNEQFF.

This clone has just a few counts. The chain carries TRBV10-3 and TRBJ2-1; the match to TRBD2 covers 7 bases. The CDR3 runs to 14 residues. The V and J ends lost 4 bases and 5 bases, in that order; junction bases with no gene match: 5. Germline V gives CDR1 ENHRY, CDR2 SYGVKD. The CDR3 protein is CAISAAGVNNEQFF. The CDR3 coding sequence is TGTGCCATCAGTGCGGCGGGAGTAAACAATGAGCAGTTCTTC.

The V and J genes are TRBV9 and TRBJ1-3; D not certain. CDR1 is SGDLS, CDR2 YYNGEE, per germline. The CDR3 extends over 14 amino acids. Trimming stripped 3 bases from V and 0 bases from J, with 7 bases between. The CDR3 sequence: CASSGVSSGNTIYF. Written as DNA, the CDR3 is TGTGCCAGCAGCGGAGTAAGCTCTGGAAACACCATATATTTT.

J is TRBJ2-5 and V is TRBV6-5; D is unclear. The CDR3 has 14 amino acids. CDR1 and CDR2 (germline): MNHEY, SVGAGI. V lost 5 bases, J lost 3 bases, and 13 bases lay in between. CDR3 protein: CASSEGPAEETQYF. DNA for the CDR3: TGTGCCAGCAGTGAAGGACCAGCAGAAGAGACCCAGTACTTC.

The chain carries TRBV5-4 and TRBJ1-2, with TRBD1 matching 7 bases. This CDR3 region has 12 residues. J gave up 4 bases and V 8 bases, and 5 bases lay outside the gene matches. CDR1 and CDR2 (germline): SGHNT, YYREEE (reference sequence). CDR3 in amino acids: CARSDRFYGYTF. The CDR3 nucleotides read TGTGCCAGGTCGGACAGGTTCTATGGCTACACCTTC.

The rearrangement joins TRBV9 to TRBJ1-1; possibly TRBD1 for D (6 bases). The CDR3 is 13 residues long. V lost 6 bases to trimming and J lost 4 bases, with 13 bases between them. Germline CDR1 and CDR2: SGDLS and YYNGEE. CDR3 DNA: TGTGCCAGCAACCGAGGGGGTGGCACTGAAGCTTTCTTT. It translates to CASNRGGGTEAFF.

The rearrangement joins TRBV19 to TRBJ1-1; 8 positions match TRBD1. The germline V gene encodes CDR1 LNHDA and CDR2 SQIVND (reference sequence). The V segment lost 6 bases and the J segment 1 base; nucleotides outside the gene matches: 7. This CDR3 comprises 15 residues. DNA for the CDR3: TGTGCCAGTAGATGGGGACAGGTCGGGAACACTGAAGCTTTCTTT. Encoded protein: CASRWGQVGNTEAFF.

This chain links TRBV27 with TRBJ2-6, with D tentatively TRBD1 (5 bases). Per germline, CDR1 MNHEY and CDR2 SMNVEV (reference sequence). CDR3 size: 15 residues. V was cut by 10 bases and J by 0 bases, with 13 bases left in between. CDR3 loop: CATRQNPSGANVLTF. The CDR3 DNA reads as TGTGCCACCCGACAGAACCCCTCTGGGGCCAACGTCCTGACTTTC.

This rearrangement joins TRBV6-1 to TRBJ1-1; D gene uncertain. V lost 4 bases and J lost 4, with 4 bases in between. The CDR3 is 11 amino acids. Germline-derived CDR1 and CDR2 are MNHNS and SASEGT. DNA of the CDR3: TGTGCCAGCAGTGTAGGCACTGAAGCTTTCTTT. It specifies CASSVGTEAFF.

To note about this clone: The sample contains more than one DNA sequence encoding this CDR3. CDR3 nucleotides: TGTGCCAGCTCACCAGACTACGAGCAGTACTTC. It yields the protein CASSPDYEQYF. The V and J genes are TRBV18 and TRBJ2-7; no firm D call. V lost 2 bases and J 3 bases, leaving 2 bases between the germline ends. The CDR3 is 11 residues long. Germline V CDR1 and CDR2: KGHSH, LQKENI.

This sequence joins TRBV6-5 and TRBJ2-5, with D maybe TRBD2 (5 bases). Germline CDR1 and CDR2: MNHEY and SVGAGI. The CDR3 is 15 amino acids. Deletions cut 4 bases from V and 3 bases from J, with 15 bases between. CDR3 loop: CASSSPLTREETQYF. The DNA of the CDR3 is TGTGCCAGCAGTTCACCGCTTACTAGGGAAGAGACCCAGTACTTC.

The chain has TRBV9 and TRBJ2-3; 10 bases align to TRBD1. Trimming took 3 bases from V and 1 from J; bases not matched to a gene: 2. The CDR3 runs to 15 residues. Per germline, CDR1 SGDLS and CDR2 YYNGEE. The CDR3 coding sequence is TGTGCCAGCAGCGCCGGGACAGGGGGCACAGATACGCAGTATTTT. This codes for CASSAGTGGTDTQYF.

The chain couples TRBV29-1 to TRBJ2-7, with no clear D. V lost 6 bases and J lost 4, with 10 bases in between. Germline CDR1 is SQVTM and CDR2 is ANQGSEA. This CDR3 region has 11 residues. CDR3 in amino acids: CSVRDKYEQYF. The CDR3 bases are TGCAGCGTCCGTGACAAGTACGAGCAGTACTTC.

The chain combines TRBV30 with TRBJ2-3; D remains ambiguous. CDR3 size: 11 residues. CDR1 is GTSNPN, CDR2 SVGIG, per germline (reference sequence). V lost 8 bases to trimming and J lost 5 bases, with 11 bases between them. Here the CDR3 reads CAAVGLDTQYF. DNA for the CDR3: TGTGCCGCCGTAGGGTTAGATACGCAGTATTTT.

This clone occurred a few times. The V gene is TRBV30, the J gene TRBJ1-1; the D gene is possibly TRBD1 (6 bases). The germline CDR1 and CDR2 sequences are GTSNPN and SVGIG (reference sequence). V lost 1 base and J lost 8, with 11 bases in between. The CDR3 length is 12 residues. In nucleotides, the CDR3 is TGTGCCTGGAGTGCCCAGGGGCTGGAAGCTTTCTTT. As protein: CAWSAQGLEAFF.

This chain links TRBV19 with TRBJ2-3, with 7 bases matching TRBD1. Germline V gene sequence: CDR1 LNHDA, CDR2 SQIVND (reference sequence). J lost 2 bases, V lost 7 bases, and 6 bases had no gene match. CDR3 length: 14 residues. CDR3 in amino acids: CASKGAAPTDTQYF. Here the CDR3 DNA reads TGTGCCAGTAAGGGGGCAGCCCCCACAGATACGCAGTATTTT.

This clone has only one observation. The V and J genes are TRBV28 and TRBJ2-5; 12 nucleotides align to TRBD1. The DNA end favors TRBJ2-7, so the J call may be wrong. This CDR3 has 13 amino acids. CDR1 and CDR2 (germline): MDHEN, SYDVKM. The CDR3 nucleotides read TGTGCCAGCCGGGACAGGGGGCCCTACGAGCAGTACTTC. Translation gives CASRDRGPYEQYF.

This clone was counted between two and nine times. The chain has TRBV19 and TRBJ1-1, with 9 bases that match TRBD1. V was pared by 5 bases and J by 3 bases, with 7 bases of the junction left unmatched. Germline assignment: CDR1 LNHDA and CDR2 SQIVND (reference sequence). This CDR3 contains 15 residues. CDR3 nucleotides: TGTGCCAGTAGTTACACCAGACAGGGGGACACTGAAGCTTTCTTT. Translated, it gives CASSYTRQGDTEAFF.

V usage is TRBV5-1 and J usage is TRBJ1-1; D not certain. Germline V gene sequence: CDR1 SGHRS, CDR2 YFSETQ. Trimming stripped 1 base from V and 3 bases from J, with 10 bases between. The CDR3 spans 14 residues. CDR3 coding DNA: TGCGCCAGCAGCTTGTCGGGGTTGGACACTGAAGCTTTCTTT. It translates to CASSLSGLDTEAFF.

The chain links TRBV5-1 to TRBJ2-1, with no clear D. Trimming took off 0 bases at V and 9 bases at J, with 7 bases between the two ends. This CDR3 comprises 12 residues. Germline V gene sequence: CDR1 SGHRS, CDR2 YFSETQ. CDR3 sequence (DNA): TGCGCCAGCAGCTTGGAGAGTGGTGAGCAGTTCTTC. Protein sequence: CASSLESGEQFF.

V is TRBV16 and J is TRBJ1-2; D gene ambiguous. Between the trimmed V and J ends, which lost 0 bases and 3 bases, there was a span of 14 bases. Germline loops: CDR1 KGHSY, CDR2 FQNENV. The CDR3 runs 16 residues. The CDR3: CASSQSQGSIHYGYTF. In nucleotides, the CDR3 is TGTGCCAGCAGCCAATCGCAAGGCAGCATACACTATGGCTACACCTTC.

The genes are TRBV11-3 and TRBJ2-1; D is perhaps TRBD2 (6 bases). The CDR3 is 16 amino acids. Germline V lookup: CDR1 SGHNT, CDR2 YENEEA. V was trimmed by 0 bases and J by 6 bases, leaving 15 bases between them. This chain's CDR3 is CASSLDPPGAGNEQFF. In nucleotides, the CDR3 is TGTGCCAGCAGCTTAGATCCCCCGGGAGCAGGCAATGAGCAGTTCTTC.

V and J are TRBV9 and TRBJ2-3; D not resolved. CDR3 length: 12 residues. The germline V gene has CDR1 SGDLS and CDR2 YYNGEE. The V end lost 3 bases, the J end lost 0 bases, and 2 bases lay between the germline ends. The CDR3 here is CASSASTDTQYF. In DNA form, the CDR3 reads TGTGCCAGCAGCGCCAGCACAGATACGCAGTATTTT. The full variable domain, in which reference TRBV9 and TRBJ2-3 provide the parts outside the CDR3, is DSGVTQTPKHLITATGQRVTLRCSPRSGDLSVYWYQQSLDQGLQFLIQYYNGEERAKGNILERFSAQQFPDLHSELNLSSLELGDSALYFCASSASTDTQYFGPGTRLTVL.

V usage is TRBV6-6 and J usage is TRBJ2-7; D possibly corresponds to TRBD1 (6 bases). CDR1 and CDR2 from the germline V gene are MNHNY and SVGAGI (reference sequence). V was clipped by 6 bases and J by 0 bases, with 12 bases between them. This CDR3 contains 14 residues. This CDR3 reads CASRAGQNSYEQYF. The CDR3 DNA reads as TGTGCCAGCAGGGCTGGACAGAACTCCTACGAGCAGTACTTC.